The present TCR beta chain was sequenced within a study of patients and donors after allogeneic stem cell transplantation. This clonotype has a handful of counts. A much larger clone lies one base from this, so it may be a read error. One entry per CDR3 protein results from TCRdb running MiXCR on the RT-PCR reads. The sample yields under 200,000 distinct CDR3 sequences, 30% seen once. The source is a human donor who was either an allogeneic HSCT recipient or a stem cell or donor lymphocyte infusion donor (not recorded which). It is not recorded whose cells these are; they may come from a transplant donor. Sequences were obtained from blood, either unsorted or a sorted T cell fraction (not recorded which).

The CDR3 loop is CAGSLFGGGTSGANVLTF. In DNA, the CDR3 is TGTGCCGGCAGTTTATTTGGCGGGGGCACGTCTGGGGCCAACGTCCTGACTTTC. The chain employs TRBV27 and TRBJ2-6; D is perhaps TRBD2 (7 bases). Per germline, CDR1 MNHEY and CDR2 SMNVEV (reference sequence). The CDR3 sequence is 18 residues long.